The entry that follows covers one TCR beta chain sequence. This clonotype was counted at least ten times. Its specific antigen is unknown. The input lacks base qualities; no much larger clone sits a single base away. CDR1 and CDR2 are drawn from the germline V gene: SGDLS, YYNGEE. A distance of 10 bases separates the germline ends of V and J, which lose 3 bases and 0 bases respectively. The CDR3, cysteine through phenylalanine, is 15 amino acids long. The read is trimmed to its CDR3 DNA, 45 bases read in frame from base 1. The sequencing machine was an Illumina NovaSeq 6000. TCR cDNA was made using 5'RACE template switching, a step that added a universal primer site and unique molecular identifiers. cDNA synthesis was primed from both the TCR alpha and TCR beta constant segments. Libraries were amplified in two PCR steps, with sample barcodes and sequencing adapters added in the second step. Sequencing of libraries was performed on Illumina HiSeq 2500 (2x100 bp) or NovaSeq (2x150 bp). The paper's data handling went like this. MIGEC handled demultiplexing of reads and collapsing into UMI consensus sequences, while MiXCR performed V(D)J alignment. Vaccine-responding clonotypes were identified with edgeR using replicate PBMC samples, with FDR below 0.01 and a log2 fold change above 5 up to day 15 being required. CD4 or CD8 identity was assigned to each bulk clonotype according to whether the clonotype was present at higher abundance in the sequenced CD4 repertoire or the sequenced CD8 repertoire. TCRdb passed the public sequencing reads through fastp at Q25 and MiXCR, retaining productive beta sequences. When rows share a CDR3 protein, they turn into one entry using the most common DNA and genes. The V and J calls shown here were made by TCRdb, not taken from the authors' results. The sample records some 350,000 distinct CDR3 sequences, roughly 4% of which are singletons. The biggest ten clones account for 20% to 25% of the sample.

The treatment or condition label corresponds to: live attenuated yellow fever vaccine strain. At each blood-draw timepoint, two biological replicates of bulk PBMCs were collected. PBMCs were isolated from peripheral blood using a standard Ficoll-Paque protocol. TriZol was used to extract RNA from bulk PBMCs, from CD4 and CD8 fractions, and from dextramer-positive and dextramer-negative fractions. The sample originates from a study of T cells after yellow fever vaccination (dated by TCRdb to about 2019). A note on the overall study: The SMART-Seq v4 Ultra Low Input RNA kit was used to prepare libraries from fractions with low cell numbers. Two healthy male donors made up the cohort, one aged 18 to 30 years and the other aged 30 to 40 years. To follow T-cell clones before and after both primary and booster YFV17D yellow fever vaccination, bulk TCR alpha and beta repertoires underwent longitudinal sequencing. Blood was drawn at multiple timepoints before and after primary and secondary immunization, with bulk PBMC replicates and cell subsets isolated.

What the research found in general, with its limitations: After the booster, most of the clones that had expanded following primary vaccination were detected again (approximately 95% of CD4 and roughly 90% of CD8), which suggests that memory was broadly maintained. Computational filtering was needed because FACS-sorted repertoires could contain abundant contaminating clonotypes from the bulk population. Because only a couple of donors were included in the study, the extent to which the findings can be generalized is limited. The secondary T-cell response was weaker than the primary response but faster, peaking on day 5 instead of day 15. A small fraction of clonotypes showed up in both the CD4 and CD8 compartments, probably as a result of convergent recombination.

The receptor's source is a man aged 18 to 30 who received the YFV17D yellow fever vaccine. Recombination joined TRBV9 with TRBJ2-1, and possibly TRBD2, on 5 matching bases. The sample here was PBMCs, taken 5 days after the yellow fever booster vaccination. This receptor has the CDR3 CASSENGDSYNEQFF. The DNA sequence is given as TGTGCCAGCAGCGAAAACGGGGACTCCTACAATGAGCAGTTCTTC.